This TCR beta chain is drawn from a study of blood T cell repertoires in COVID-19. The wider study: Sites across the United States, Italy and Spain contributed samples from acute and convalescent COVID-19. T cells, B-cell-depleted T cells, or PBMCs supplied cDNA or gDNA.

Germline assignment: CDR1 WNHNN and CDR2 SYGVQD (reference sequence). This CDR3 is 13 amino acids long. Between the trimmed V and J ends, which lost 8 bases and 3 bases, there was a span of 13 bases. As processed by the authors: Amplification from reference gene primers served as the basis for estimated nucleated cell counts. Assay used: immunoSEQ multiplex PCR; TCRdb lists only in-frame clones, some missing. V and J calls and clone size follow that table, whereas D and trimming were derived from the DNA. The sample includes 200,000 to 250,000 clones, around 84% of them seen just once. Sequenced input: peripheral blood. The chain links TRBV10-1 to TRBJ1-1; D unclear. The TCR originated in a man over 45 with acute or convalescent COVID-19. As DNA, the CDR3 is TGCGCCAGCGCTTCGGAGAGGGACACTGAAGCTTTCTTT. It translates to CASASERDTEAFF.